This TCR beta chain was sequenced for a study of T cell responses to AZD1222 COVID-19 vaccine (dated by TCRdb to about 2021). Background for the entire study: Because spike-specific TCR depth and breadth did not differ between the two schedules, AZD1222 recipients who got a second dose at roughly 4 weeks were pooled with those who got a second dose at roughly 12 weeks. TCR sequencing covered 233 trial participants: 200 to 220 given two doses of AZD1222 and around 25 given two doses of MenACWY control vaccine. Trial participants were enrolled by age into subgroups of 18-55, 56-69 and 70-plus years, and roughly 150, 30 and 60 TCR-sequenced participants, respectively, were included in these subgroups. General study outcomes and caveats: Epitopes outside the regions mutated in the B.1.351 and B.1.1.7 variants were reportedly recognized by nearly half of the unique spike-specific TCRs. Spike-specific TCR breadth and depth rose significantly after two AZD1222 doses compared with day 0 and with MenACWY recipients. Because no samples from the day 14 peak response were available, repertoires could be characterized only after the peak T cell response. The 56-69-year group was small, and its depth increase did not reach significance, likely because of low power. Most participants were white British and females outnumbered males, and the authors suggested that clonal diversity may have been underestimated. Only a handful of AZD1222 recipients were SARS-CoV-2 seropositive at baseline, limiting conclusions about previously exposed vaccinees. The vaccine-associated CD4 TCRs covered the entire spike protein, and the dominant responses fell in regions 160-218 and 743-854.

Taken with the paper, the label for time point translates to: baseline before first vaccination. The vaccinee samples were drawn from two UK trials, COV001 and COV002, one of which was a single-blind randomized controlled phase 2/3 trial testing AZD1222 (ChAdOx1 nCoV-19) in healthy adults. For TCRbeta chain sequencing, PBMC samples from trial participants were taken at day 0 and at day 28 after the second dose. On this clone: Its recognized antigen is unknown. No base quality information exists; no much larger clone differs at one position.

The CDR3 goes from the cysteine to the phenylalanine over 13 residues. Kept here is only the CDR3 DNA, which spans 39 bases and is read in frame from base 1. Trimming costs V 0 bases and J 5 bases, and their ends lie 6 bases apart. CDR1 and CDR2 are read off the germline V gene as MNHEY and SVGAGI. The CDR3 regions of human TCRbeta chains were analyzed by immunosequencing. In the authors' own workflow: Repertoire TCRs were checked for matches against a reference library of SARS-CoV-2-specific TCRs that had been generated using the MIRA antigen-specificity platform. Breadth meant the fraction of unique TCRs that were SARS-CoV-2-associated, whereas depth meant the fraction of total T cells that were SARS-CoV-2-associated. Each spike-specific TCR was assigned to its reactive spike region and to a CD4 or CD8 class using the MIRA data. Log10-transformed breadth and depth values were compared by one-way ANOVA with Sidak's multiple comparisons tests. Not all clones reach the TCRdb copy of this immuneACCESS table, which keeps in-frame sequences only. Checked studies attribute under half of the gap to unresolved V genes and leave the rest unexplained. That table furnishes V, J and clone size, whereas the DNA furnished D and trimming. In this sample the table shows about 100,000 clones, roughly 85% of which occur a single time. Approximately 6% of the sample belongs to the ten largest clones.

The receptor comes from an adult in good health. The chain is assembled from TRBV6-5 and TRBJ2-3; confidence is insufficient to name the D gene. The material sequenced was peripheral blood, taken on day 0 of AZD1222 vaccination. The CDR3 here reads CASSYSIGDTQYF. The nucleotides are TGTGCCAGCAGTTACTCGATAGGAGATACGCAGTATTTT.